Described below is a single T cell receptor beta chain sequence and its context. V was cut by 1 base and J by 3 bases, with 15 bases left in between. This CDR3 comprises 16 residues. Germline values: CDR1 MGHRA, CDR2 YSYEKL. Hyperthyroidism was newly diagnosed in patients aged 18 to 65 (duration under 2 months). Exclusion criteria comprised uncontrolled infection, other autoimmune disease, pregnancy or lactation. Thyroid ultrasound and orbital computed tomography, with clinical symptoms and serum thyroxine and TRAb, informed diagnoses. At first hyperthyroidism diagnosis, before any ophthalmopathy symptoms, the blood sample was collected. The data stem from a study of T cells in Graves' hyperthyroidism and ophthalmopathy. What was amplified from RNA transcripts were TCR beta CDR3 regions. TCR CDR3 regions were first amplified by RT-PCR with HTBI primers. TCRdb re-analysed the multiplex PCR reads in MiXCR, keeping a single row per CDR3 protein. The repertoire consists of about 350,000 distinct CDR3 sequences, with about 18% occurring once and the leading ten covering about a third.

This receptor was taken from a woman aged 25 to 45 with Graves' hyperthyroidism that later progressed to Graves' ophthalmopathy. V usage is TRBV4-1 and J usage is TRBJ1-2, with a possible D match to TRBD1 (5 bases). Sequenced material: blood. As DNA, the CDR3 is TGCGCCAGCAGCCAAGCCGGAGGGGTGAATTACTATGGCTACACCTTC. It translates to CASSQAGGVNYYGYTF.